The 16 T cell receptor beta chains below were found in one sample sequenced in a study of neurological immune-mediated disorders. TCRdb independently ran MiXCR on the 5' RACE reads; one entry per CDR3 protein. The table has about 55,000 distinct CDR3 sequences, 3% to 4% seen once. Sequencing used CD4+ T cells from blood. The source of these receptors is a woman in her forties with multiple sclerosis.

This clonotype has at least ten counts. The rearrangement uses TRBV20-1 and TRBJ1-4, with D tentatively TRBD1 (5 bases). The germline V gene encodes CDR1 DFQATT and CDR2 SNEGSKA (reference sequence). This CDR3 spans 9 amino acids. The DNA of the CDR3 is TGCGGGGGGGGGGAAAAACTGTTTTTT. Protein sequence: CGGGEKLFF.

The table lists this clonotype with many counts. V is TRBV5-1 and J is TRBJ1-3; the D gene is possibly TRBD1 (5 bases). Germline V gives CDR1 SGHRS, CDR2 YFSETQ. V dropped 3 bases and J dropped 0 bases, with 10 bases sitting between them. The CDR3 consists of 15 residues. Here the CDR3 reads CASSSGGNSGNTIYF. Written as DNA, the CDR3 is TGCGCCAGCAGCTCGGGGGGGAACTCTGGAAACACCATATATTTT.

This clonotype was seen ten or more times. The chain employs TRBV29-1 and TRBJ2-1, with TRBD1 matching 9 bases. V was clipped by 8 bases and J by 6 bases; unmatched bases: 8. Germline V gene sequence: CDR1 SQVTM, CDR2 ANQGSEA. The CDR3 loop spans 13 amino acids. This CDR3 is CSLDRDRANEQFF. In DNA, the CDR3 is TGCAGCTTAGACCGGGACAGGGCCAATGAGCAGTTCTTC.

Ten or more counts support this clonotype. The genes are TRBV7-9 and TRBJ1-5, with a possible D match to TRBD1 (6 bases). CDR1 is SEHNR and CDR2 is FQNEAQ in the germline V gene (reference sequence). Trimming pared 6 bases from V and 0 bases from J, leaving 12 bases between. The CDR3 has 15 amino acids. The CDR3 DNA is TGTGCCAGCAGTGGGGCGGGGGCTAGCAATCAGCCCCAGCATTTT. Its protein product is CASSGAGASNQPQHF. Supplemented by reference TRBV7-9 and TRBJ1-5, the full variable domain reads DTGVSQNPRHKITKRGQNVTFRCDPISEHNRLYWYRQTLGQGPEFLTYFQNEAQLEKSRLLSDRFSAERPKGSFSTLEIQRTEQGDSAMYLCASSGAGASNQPQHFGDGTRLSIL.

This clonotype was picked up many times. The V gene is TRBV7-9, the J gene TRBJ2-3; 9 nucleotides align to TRBD2. The CDR3 consists of 14 residues. J lost 6 bases, V lost 5 bases, and 6 bases had no gene match. Germline loops: CDR1 SEHNR, CDR2 FQNEAQ (reference sequence). For the CDR3, the DNA is TGTGCCAGCAGCCCCGGGACTAGCTCTGATACGCAGTATTTT. The encoded protein is CASSPGTSSDTQYF.

The sample holds many counts of this clonotype. This sequence joins TRBV20-1 and TRBJ2-1, with 7 bases matching TRBD1. J gave up 6 bases and V 8 bases, and 13 bases lay outside the gene matches. Looked up from germline, CDR1 is DFQATT and CDR2 is SNEGSKA (reference sequence). The CDR3 consists of 14 residues. CDR3 in amino acids: CSPSGQGGPNEQFF. CDR3 nucleotides: TGCAGTCCCAGCGGACAAGGGGGCCCCAATGAGCAGTTCTTC.

This clonotype was counted ten times or more. The chain carries TRBV7-2 and TRBJ2-1; D remains unclear. The V gene's germline CDR1 is SGHTA and CDR2 FQGNSA. The CDR3 runs to 16 residues. Trimming stripped 5 bases from V and 0 bases from J, with 14 bases between. This CDR3 is CASSARVGDSYNEQFF. CDR3 DNA: TGTGCCAGCAGCGCCCGGGTAGGAGACTCCTACAATGAGCAGTTCTTC.

This clonotype was observed many times. This chain uses TRBV7-2 with TRBJ1-1; D possibly corresponds to TRBD1 (5 bases). V lost 4 bases and J lost 3, with 30 bases in between. This CDR3 region has 20 residues. The V gene's germline CDR1 is SGHTA and CDR2 FQGNSA. The DNA of the CDR3 is TGTGCCAGCAGCTCCCCTCGGGTTAATTCCCCGGGGCCTACGTACACTGAAGCTTTCTTT. Translated, it gives CASSSPRVNSPGPTYTEAFF.

This clonotype was counted many times. This chain uses TRBV7-2 with TRBJ1-2; D unclear. CDR1 is SGHTA, CDR2 FQGNSA, per germline. The CDR3 covers 13 residues. With 1 base removed from V and 3 bases from J, the gap between germline ends came to 6 bases. The CDR3: CASSLGGDYGYTF. CDR3 nucleotides: TGTGCCAGCAGCTTAGGCGGGGACTATGGCTACACCTTC. Looking up the rest from reference TRBV7-2 and TRBJ1-2 gives the full variable domain: GAGVSQSPSNKVTEKGKDVELRCDPISGHTALYWYRQSLGQGLEFLIYFQGNSAPDKSGLPSDRFSAERTGGSVSTLTIQRTQQEDSAVYLCASSLGGDYGYTFGSGTRLTVV.

This clonotype has a count of ten or more. The chain recombines TRBV3-1 with TRBJ1-1, with a possible D match to TRBD1 (5 bases). This CDR3 contains 14 residues. V was shortened by 4 bases and J by 4 bases, with 13 bases between the two germline ends. Germline assignment: CDR1 LGHDT and CDR2 YNNKEL (reference sequence). CDR3 sequence (DNA): TGTGCCAGCAGCCTATCGGTTCAGGGCACTGAAGCTTTCTTT. It codes for CASSLSVQGTEAFF.

This clonotype was counted many times. The chain uses TRBV12-3 or TRBV12-4 and TRBJ1-1, with no clear D. CDR3 size: 13 residues. Trimming removed 5 bases at V and 1 base at J, with 8 bases between. CDR3: CASSPTRNTEAFF. The CDR3 DNA reads TGTGCCAGCAGTCCGACTAGGAACACTGAAGCTTTCTTT.

This clonotype showed up many times. The chain couples TRBV10-3 to TRBJ1-4; 10 positions match TRBD1. CDR3 length: 14 residues. CDR1 ENHRY and CDR2 SYGVKD come from the germline V gene. V lost 4 bases and J lost 8; bases outside the gene matches: 4. The chain's CDR3 is CAISAGQGREKLFF. The DNA of the CDR3 is TGTGCCATCAGTGCGGGACAGGGGAGGGAAAAACTGTTTTTT.

This clonotype came up many times. V is TRBV5-1 and J is TRBJ1-4; tentatively, D is TRBD1 (5 bases). Trimming removed 1 base from V and 7 bases from J, with 11 bases in between. The CDR3 covers 14 residues. The germline gives CDR1 SGHRS, CDR2 YFSETQ. CDR3 in amino acids: CASSLQGRGEKLFF. The CDR3 DNA reads as TGCGCCAGCAGCTTGCAGGGACGGGGTGAAAAACTGTTTTTT.

This clonotype was seen many times. V is TRBV11-2 and J is TRBJ1-1; TRBD1 is a possible D gene (5 bases). The CDR3 has 12 residues. Germline CDR1 SGHAT, CDR2 FQNNGV. V lost 1 base and J lost 5, with 5 bases in between. The CDR3 sequence: CASSLGTTEAFF. DNA for the CDR3: TGTGCCAGCAGCTTAGGGACAACTGAAGCTTTCTTT.

The table lists this clonotype with many counts. This chain uses TRBV5-1 with TRBJ1-5; 7 bases agree with TRBD1. Trimming removed 0 bases from V and 2 bases from J; junction bases left unmatched: 2. The germline V gene has CDR1 SGHRS and CDR2 YFSETQ. The length of the CDR3 is 15 residues. In DNA form, the CDR3 reads TGCGCCAGCAGCTTGGGACAGGGCGGCAATCAGCCCCAGCATTTT. It specifies CASSLGQGGNQPQHF.

In its sample, this clonotype was seen many times. The rearrangement joins TRBV6-5 to TRBJ2-1; D is possibly TRBD1 or TRBD2 (6 bases each). Looked up from germline, CDR1 is MNHEY and CDR2 is SVGAGI. The CDR3 runs 15 residues. Deletions cut 6 bases from V and 6 bases from J, with 18 bases between. The CDR3 spells CASRSRGVGRNEQFF. The CDR3 nucleotides read TGTGCCAGCAGGTCTAGGGGGGTAGGACGCAATGAGCAGTTCTTC.